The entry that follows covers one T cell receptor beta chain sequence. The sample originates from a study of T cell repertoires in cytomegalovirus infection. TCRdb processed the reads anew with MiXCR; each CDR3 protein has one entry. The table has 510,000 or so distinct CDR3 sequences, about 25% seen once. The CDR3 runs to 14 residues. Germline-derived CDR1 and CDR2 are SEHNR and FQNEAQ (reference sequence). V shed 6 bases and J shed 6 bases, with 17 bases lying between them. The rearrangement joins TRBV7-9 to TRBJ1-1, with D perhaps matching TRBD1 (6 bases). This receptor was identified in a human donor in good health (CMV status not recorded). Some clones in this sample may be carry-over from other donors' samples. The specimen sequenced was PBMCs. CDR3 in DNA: TGTGCCAGCAGTTACAGGGAGCTCAGGTCTGAAGCTTTCTTT. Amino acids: CASSYRELRSEAFF. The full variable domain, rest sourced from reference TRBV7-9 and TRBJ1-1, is DTGVSQNPRHKITKRGQNVTFRCDPISEHNRLYWYRQTLGQGPEFLTYFQNEAQLEKSRLLSDRFSAERPKGSFSTLEIQRTEQGDSAMYLCASSYRELRSEAFFGQGTRLTVV.